What follows describes a single TCR beta chain. The antigen is unknown. From the 120-subject validation cohort, which was separate from the roughly 690-subject first cohort, the donors were drawn. These data are taken from a study of cytomegalovirus exposure and HLA in healthy donors. Study-wide findings and caveats: Rare TCR sequences dominated, though some public TCRs recurred in many donors. The study flagged roughly 150 TCR beta chains as cytomegalovirus-associated. Reports credit the classifier with highly specific, highly sensitive diagnosis of cytomegalovirus status.

The junction had 12 bases not matched to a gene; V was cut back by 1 base and J by 5 bases. The germline V gene has CDR1 MGHRA and CDR2 YSYEKL. The CDR3 runs 18 residues. Repertoires were generated with immunoSEQ multiplex PCR, while TCRdb's copy carries only in-frame clones and drops some. The sample lists under 250,000 clones, just under 90% seen once, with about 3% in the top ten. The chain links TRBV4-1 to TRBJ2-2; TRBD1 matches 8 bases. The TCR sequence derives from a man aged 18-30 years in good health and CMV-seronegative. Sequences were obtained from PBMCs. The CDR3 region has the DNA TGCGCCAGCAGCCAAGCGTCGCACGGACAGGGAAAGACCGGGGAGCTGTTTTTT. This gives the protein CASSQASHGQGKTGELFF.